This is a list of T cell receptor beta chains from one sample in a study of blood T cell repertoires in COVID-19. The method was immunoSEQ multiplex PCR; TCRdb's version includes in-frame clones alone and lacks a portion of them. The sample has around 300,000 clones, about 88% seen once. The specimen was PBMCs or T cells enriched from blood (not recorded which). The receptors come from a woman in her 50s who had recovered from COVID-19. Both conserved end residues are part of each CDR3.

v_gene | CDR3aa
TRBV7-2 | CASSLVGATQYF
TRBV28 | CASSLNAGARANEKLFF
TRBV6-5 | CASRILDGSYNEQFF
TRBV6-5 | CASRGTNLAYEQYF
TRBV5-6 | CASSQTAGHSPLHF
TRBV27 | CASSFGSRFFLDYTF
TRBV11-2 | CASSLISQGAAEQYF
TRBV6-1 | CASSESIYNQPQHF
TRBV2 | CASSLPGTVEKLFF
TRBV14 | CASSRDRGLIRVDTQYF
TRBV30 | CAWTAGNTIYF
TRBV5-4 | CASSWRDRGYTGELFF
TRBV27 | CASRLDRGLGDTQYF
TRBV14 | CASSHRLYEQYF
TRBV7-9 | CASSLGAEGLTDTQYF
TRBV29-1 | CSVGQGSGNTIYF
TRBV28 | CASSLETAYGYGYTF
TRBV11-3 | CASSLEAGNEQFF
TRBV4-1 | CASSHTSGRWNEQFF
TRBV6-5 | CASKVTLGLHQPQHF
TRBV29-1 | CSGGDRRMAEAFF
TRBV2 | CASAPLGTGANTEAFF
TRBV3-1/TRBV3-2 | CASSLSGEYEQYF